The sequence of this TCR beta chain was determined in a study of T cell clonotyping in hematopoietic cell transplantation. The table came from immunoSEQ multiplex PCR; TCRdb's copy has only in-frame clones and leaves some out. Here the sample spans 15,000 to 20,000 clones, more than 70% being singletons. Recipients were bled about 28 days pretransplant and at posttransplant days 30, 100, 180. Trimming took off 6 bases at V and 2 bases at J, with 11 bases between the two ends. The CDR3 is 13 residues long. Germline values: CDR1 SNHLY, CDR2 FYNNEI. This receptor was taken from a male patient between 60 and 69 years old who had an allogeneic stem cell transplant from a related donor, so the T cells may come from the graft donor. Some clones in this sample may be carry-over from other donors' samples. The chain carries TRBV2 and TRBJ2-7; tentatively, D is TRBD2 (5 bases). The sequencing here drew on PBMCs, taken 100 days after allogeneic stem cell transplant. This CDR3 reads CASRTPRAYEQYF. CDR3 sequence (DNA): TGTGCCAGCAGGACTCCGCGGGCCTACGAGCAGTACTTC.